This T cell receptor (beta chain) was captured in a study of cytomegalovirus exposure and HLA in healthy donors. The CDR3 is 15 amino acids. The V gene's germline CDR1 is SGHTA and CDR2 FQGNSA. With V trimmed by 5 bases and J by 7 bases, 10 bases remained unmatched. A multiplex PCR was run with 60 Vbeta primers and 13 Jbeta primers. TCRdb's table, derived via immunoSEQ multiplex PCR, lists solely in-frame clones and lacks some. The data show about 190,000 clones, around 67% seen once. Donors in the study were healthy people who gave bone marrow. This receptor was taken from a young woman in good health and CMV-seropositive. The V and J genes are TRBV7-2 and TRBJ1-1; TRBD1 aligns across 10 bases. Sequencing was carried out using PBMCs. CDR3 region: CASSGRDRGSCEAFF. The CDR3 DNA sequence: TGTGCCAGCAGCGGGCGGGACAGGGGCTCCTGTGAAGCTTTCTTT.